These 16 T cell receptor beta chains were all obtained from the same sample, sequenced in a study of T-cell reconstitution after alpha-beta-depleted transplantation in children. Unique molecular identifiers were used to barcode this TCRbeta library. TCRdb re-called the PCR reads through MiXCR, storing one row per CDR3 protein. Of about 270,000 distinct CDR3 sequences in the sample, approximately 9.8% were seen once. The source material was PBMCs from the stem cell graft donor, sampled from the stem cell graft. The receptors derive from a human donor who donated a stem cell graft to a child with SCID.

The J gene is TRBJ2-1, the V gene TRBV3-1; the D gene is possibly TRBD2 (6 bases). From germline, CDR1 is LGHDT and CDR2 YNNKEL (reference sequence). Trimming shortened V by 4 bases and J by 7 bases, and 26 bases separated the two germline ends. The CDR3 spans 18 residues. CDR3 coding DNA: TGTGCCAGCAGCCTCCTACCCCCCCTAGCGTGGGGTAGGAATGAGCAGTTCTTC. The encoded protein is CASSLLPPLAWGRNEQFF.

This clonotype appeared a few times. J is TRBJ2-3 and V is TRBV7-9; 8 positions agree with TRBD1. CDR1 and CDR2 from the germline V gene are SEHNR and FQNEAQ (reference sequence). Trimming at V came to 5 bases and at J to 2 bases, leaving 9 bases not matched to a gene. The CDR3 length is 16 residues. The CDR3 nucleotides read TGTGCCAGCAGCCTTGGACAGGGCGTATACACAGATACGCAGTATTTT. Its protein product is CASSLGQGVYTDTQYF.

This chain uses TRBV27 with TRBJ2-6; no clear D gene. The CDR3 runs to 13 residues. Germline V gene sequence: CDR1 MNHEY, CDR2 SMNVEV (reference sequence). V was shortened by 6 bases and J by 3 bases, with 6 bases between the two germline ends. CDR3 in amino acids: CASSNNGANVLTF. DNA for the CDR3: TGTGCCAGCAGCAATAATGGGGCCAACGTCCTGACTTTC. Complete variable domain (other parts from reference TRBV27 and TRBJ2-6): EAQVTQNPRYLITVTGKKLTVTCSQNMNHEYMSWYRQDPGLGLRQIYYSMNVEVTDKGDVPEGYKVSRKEKRNFPLILESPSPNQTSLYFCASSNNGANVLTFGAGSRLTVL.

The chain uses TRBV6-1 and TRBJ2-5; a possible D gene is TRBD1 (5 bases). CDR3 length: 13 residues. CDR1 is MNHNS, CDR2 SASEGT, per germline. The V and J ends lost 6 bases and 1 base respectively, with 9 bases between them. CDR3 bases: TGTGCCAGCAGCATGGACACCCAAGAGACCCAGTACTTC. The encoded protein is CASSMDTQETQYF.

There are a few counts of this clonotype. The chain combines TRBV12-3 or TRBV12-4 with TRBJ2-7, with TRBD1 as a possible D gene (6 bases). The CDR3 is 14 amino acids. Trimming took off 0 bases at V and 3 bases at J, with 9 bases between the two ends. This chain's CDR3 is CASSLAAGDYEQYF. The CDR3 nucleotides are TGTGCCAGCAGTTTAGCGGCAGGGGACTACGAGCAGTACTTC.

The genes are TRBV5-1 and TRBJ2-3; 9 bases map to TRBD2. The CDR3 sequence is 17 residues long. V lost 4 bases, J lost 2 bases, and 11 bases stayed unmatched. Germline CDR1 SGHRS, CDR2 YFSETQ. Here the CDR3 reads CASSPGLARSATDTQYF. In DNA form, the CDR3 reads TGCGCCAGCAGCCCCGGACTAGCGCGATCGGCCACAGATACGCAGTATTTT. The complete variable domain, with remaining parts taken from reference TRBV5-1 and TRBJ2-3, reads KAGVTQTPRYLIKTRGQQVTLSCSPISGHRSVSWYQQTPGQGLQFLFEYFSETQRNKGNFPGRFSGRQFSNSRSEMNVSTLELGDSALYLCASSPGLARSATDTQYFGPGTRLTVL.

V and J are TRBV2 and TRBJ1-1, with TRBD1 matching over 9 bases. V lost 6 bases, J lost 4 bases, and 3 bases stayed unmatched. CDR3 length: 13 residues. Per germline, CDR1 SNHLY and CDR2 FYNNEI. CDR3 in amino acids: CASRGQGSTEAFF. The DNA for the CDR3 is TGTGCCAGCAGGGGACAGGGAAGCACTGAAGCTTTCTTT. Combining the CDR3 with reference TRBV2 and TRBJ1-1 gives the whole variable domain EPEVTQTPSHQVTQMGQEVILRCVPISNHLYFYWYRQILGQKVEFLVSFYNNEISEKSEIFDDQFSVERPDGSNFTLKIRSTKLEDSAMYFCASRGQGSTEAFFGQGTRLTVV.

This clonotype showed up many times. The V call is TRBV12-3 or TRBV12-4, the J call TRBJ1-4; 11 bases line up with TRBD1. V gave up 8 bases and J gave up 4 bases; unmatched junction bases: 6. There are 15 residues in the CDR3. CDR3 nucleotide sequence: TGTGCCAGCCGAGGGACAGGGGGGATTAATGAAAAACTGTTTTTT. It specifies CASRGTGGINEKLFF.

Only a few counts were recorded for this clonotype. The chain carries TRBV20-1 and TRBJ2-3, with TRBD2 as a possible D gene (6 bases). The V gene's germline CDR1 is DFQATT and CDR2 SNEGSKA (reference sequence). The V end was cut by 6 bases, the J end by 2 bases, with 12 bases between. The CDR3 is 13 residues long. In DNA form, the CDR3 reads TGCAGTGCGCGGAAGGACTACACAGATACGCAGTATTTT. Translating it yields CSARKDYTDTQYF.

This clonotype was observed many times. V is TRBV25-1 and J is TRBJ2-2, with D unclear. Germline V gene data show CDR1 as MGHDK and CDR2 as SYGVNS. This CDR3 is built from 12 residues. The ends were cut back, 6 bases at V and 6 bases at J, with 8 bases in the middle. CDR3 residues: CASSPLPGELFF. The CDR3 bases are TGTGCCAGCAGCCCCCTCCCCGGGGAGCTGTTTTTT. The whole variable domain, filled in from reference TRBV25-1 and TRBJ2-2, reads EADIYQTPRYLVIGTGKKITLECSQTMGHDKMYWYQQDPGMELHLIHYSYGVNSTEKGDLSSESTVSRIRTEHFPLTLESARPSHTSQYLCASSPLPGELFFGEGSRLTVL.

The chain recombines TRBV5-5 with TRBJ2-3; 9 bases are shared with TRBD1. The V gene end was trimmed by 0 bases and the J gene end by 8 bases; junction bases not matched to a gene: 10. Germline V gene data show CDR1 as SGHKS and CDR2 as YYEKEE (reference sequence). CDR3 size: 16 residues. CDR3 coding DNA: TGTGCCAGCAGCTTGGGGTCGGGACAGGGAGTATCTACGCAGTATTTT. Translated, it gives CASSLGSGQGVSTQYF. The complete variable domain, with remaining parts taken from reference TRBV5-5 and TRBJ2-3, reads DAGVTQSPTHLIKTRGQQVTLRCSPISGHKSVSWYQQVLGQGPQFIFQYYEKEERGRGNFPDRFSARQFPNYSSELNVNALLLGDSALYLCASSLGSGQGVSTQYFGPGTRLTVL.

This clonotype showed up just a few times. This chain connects TRBV12-3 or TRBV12-4 to TRBJ1-2, with D unresolved. The CDR3 is 12 residues long. V lost 5 bases and J 6 bases, leaving 10 bases between the germline ends. Here the CDR3 DNA reads TGTGCCAGCAGTAAAAGGACTCATGGCTACACCTTC. It yields the protein CASSKRTHGYTF.

A few counts support this clonotype. The chain links TRBV27 to TRBJ2-5, with TRBD2 matching 9 bases. This CDR3 has 15 residues. Germline V gives CDR1 MNHEY, CDR2 SMNVEV (reference sequence). V gave up 6 bases and J gave up 5 bases; unmatched junction bases: 10. As DNA, the CDR3 is TGTGCCAGCAGCCCCGGGACTAGCTTAGACGAGACCCAGTACTTC. It is translated as CASSPGTSLDETQYF.

This clonotype was counted between two and nine times. V and J are TRBV5-1 and TRBJ2-4; 10 nucleotides agree with TRBD1. This CDR3 comprises 17 residues. After removal of 8 bases from V and 6 bases from J, the junction contained 17 bases not matched to a gene. CDR1 and CDR2 (germline): SGHRS, YFSETQ. CDR3 DNA sequence: TGCGCCAGTTCTTCCGGGACAGGGGCCGAAGGGGGAAACATTCAGTACTTC. Protein product: CASSSGTGAEGGNIQYF.

The table lists this clonotype with many counts. V and J are TRBV24-1 and TRBJ2-5; possible D gene TRBD2, 7 bases. From germline, CDR1 is KGHDR and CDR2 SFDVKD. This CDR3 region has 18 residues. The V end was cut by 0 bases, the J end by 5 bases, with 21 bases between. The CDR3 reads CATSDLYCRGASEETQYF. CDR3 DNA sequence: TGTGCCACCAGTGATTTGTATTGCCGGGGGGCTTCGGAGGAGACCCAGTACTTC.

This rearrangement joins TRBV15 to TRBJ2-7, with 13 bases matching TRBD2. The germline V gene has CDR1 LNHNV and CDR2 YYDKDF (reference sequence). This CDR3 region has 19 residues. V lost 0 bases and J lost 1; bases outside the gene matches: 9. The CDR3: CATSRDGGGLAGKSYEQYF. The CDR3 DNA follows: TGTGCCACCAGCAGAGATGGTGGGGGACTAGCGGGAAAATCCTACGAGCAGTACTTC.